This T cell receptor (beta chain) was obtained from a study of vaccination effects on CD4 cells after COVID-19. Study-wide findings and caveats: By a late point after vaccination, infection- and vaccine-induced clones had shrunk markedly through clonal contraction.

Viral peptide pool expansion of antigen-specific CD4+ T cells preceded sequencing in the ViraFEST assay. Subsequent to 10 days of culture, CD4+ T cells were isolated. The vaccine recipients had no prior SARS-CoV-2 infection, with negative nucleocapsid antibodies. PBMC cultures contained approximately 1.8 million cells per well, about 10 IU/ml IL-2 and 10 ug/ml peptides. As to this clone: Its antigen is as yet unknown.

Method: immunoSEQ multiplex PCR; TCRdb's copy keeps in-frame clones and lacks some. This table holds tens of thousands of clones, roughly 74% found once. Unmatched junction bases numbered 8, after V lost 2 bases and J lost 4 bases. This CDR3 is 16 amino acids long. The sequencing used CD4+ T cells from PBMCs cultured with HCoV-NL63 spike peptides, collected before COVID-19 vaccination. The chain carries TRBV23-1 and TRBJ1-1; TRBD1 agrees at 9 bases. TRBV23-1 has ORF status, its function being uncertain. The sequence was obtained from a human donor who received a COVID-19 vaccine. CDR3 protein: CASSQIPGQGCTEAFF. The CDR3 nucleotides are TGCGCCAGCAGTCAAATCCCCGGACAGGGGTGCACTGAAGCTTTCTTT.